This T cell receptor beta chain was sequenced for a study of blood T cell repertoires in COVID-19. On the study more broadly: Italy, Spain and the United States were the sources of the convalescent and acute COVID-19 samples. Sample material is recorded as cDNA or gDNA derived from T cells, B-cell-depleted T cells, or PBMCs.

Authors' methods: Amplification of reference gene primers provided the estimated nucleated cell counts. Sequencing used immunoSEQ multiplex PCR; TCRdb keeps in-frame clones, though not all of them. The V and J calls and the clone size are those of that table, but D and trimming were determined from the DNA. The sample includes 25,000 to 35,000 clones, 85% to 90% of them seen just once. Germline lookup yields CDR1 SQVTM and CDR2 ANQGSEA. V was trimmed by 4 bases and J by 2 bases, leaving 15 bases between them. The CDR3 consists of 15 residues. The rearrangement joins TRBV29-1 to TRBJ1-5; D uncertain. The TCR comes from a man in his sixties or seventies with active COVID-19. The sequenced sample was peripheral blood. This chain's CDR3 is CSVADGVLGNQPQHF. The CDR3, as DNA: TGCAGCGTTGCGGACGGGGTATTGGGCAATCAGCCCCAGCATTTT.